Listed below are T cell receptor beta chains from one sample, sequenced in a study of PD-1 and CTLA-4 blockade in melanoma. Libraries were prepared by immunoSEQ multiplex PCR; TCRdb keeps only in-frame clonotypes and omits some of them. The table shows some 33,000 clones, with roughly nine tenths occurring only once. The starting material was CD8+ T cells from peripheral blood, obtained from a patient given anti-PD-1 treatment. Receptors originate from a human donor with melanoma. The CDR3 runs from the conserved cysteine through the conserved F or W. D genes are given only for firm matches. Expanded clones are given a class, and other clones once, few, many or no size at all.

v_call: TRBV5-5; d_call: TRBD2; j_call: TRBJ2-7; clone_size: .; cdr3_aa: CASSLSLAGDLYEQYF; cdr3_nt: TGTGCCAGCAGCTTATCCCTAGCGGGAGACCTCTACGAGCAGTACTTC
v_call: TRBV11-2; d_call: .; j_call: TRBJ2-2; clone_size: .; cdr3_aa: CASSLDTNTGELFF; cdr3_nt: TGTGCCAGCAGCTTAGACACGAACACCGGGGAGCTGTTTTTT
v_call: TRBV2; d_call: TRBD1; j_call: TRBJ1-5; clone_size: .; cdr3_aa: CASSTGTGGRNQPQHF; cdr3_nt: TGTGCCAGCAGTACAGGGACAGGGGGGCGCAATCAGCCCCAGCATTTT
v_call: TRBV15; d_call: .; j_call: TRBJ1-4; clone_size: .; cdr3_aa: CATSRDRAGGTANEKLFF; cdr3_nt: TGTGCCACCAGCAGAGATAGGGCGGGGGGGACTGCTAATGAAAAACTGTTTTTT
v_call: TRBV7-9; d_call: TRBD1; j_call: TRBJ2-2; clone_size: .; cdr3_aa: CASRDRDNTGELFF; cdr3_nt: TGTGCCAGCCGGGACAGGGACAACACCGGGGAGCTGTTTTTT
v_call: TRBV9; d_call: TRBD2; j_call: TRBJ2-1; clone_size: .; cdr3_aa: CATGGNEQFF; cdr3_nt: TGTGCCACGGGAGGCAATGAGCAGTTCTTC
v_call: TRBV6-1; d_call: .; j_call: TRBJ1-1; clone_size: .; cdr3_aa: CASSELGQNTEAFF; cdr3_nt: TGTGCCAGCAGTGAATTAGGACAGAACACTGAAGCTTTCTTT
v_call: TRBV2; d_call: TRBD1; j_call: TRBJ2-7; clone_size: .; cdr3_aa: CASRAGGRYEQYF; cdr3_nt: TGTGCCAGCCGTGCAGGGGGTCGCTACGAGCAGTACTTC
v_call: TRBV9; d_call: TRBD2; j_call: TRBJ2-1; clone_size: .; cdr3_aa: CASSDPPSGLHSYNEQFF; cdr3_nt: TGTGCCAGCAGCGACCCCCCTAGCGGTCTCCACTCCTACAATGAGCAGTTCTTC
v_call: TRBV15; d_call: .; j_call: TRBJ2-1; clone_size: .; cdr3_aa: CATEGFNEQFF; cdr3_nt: TGTGCCACCGAAGGCTTCAATGAGCAGTTCTTC
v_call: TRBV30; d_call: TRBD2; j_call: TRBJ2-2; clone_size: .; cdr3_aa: CAGSRLAGGPTGELFF; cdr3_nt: TGTGCCGGGAGTAGACTAGCGGGGGGCCCCACCGGGGAGCTGTTTTTT
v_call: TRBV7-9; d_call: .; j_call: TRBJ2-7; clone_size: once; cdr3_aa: CASSRDAYEQYF; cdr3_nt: TGTGCCAGCAGCCGGGACGCCTACGAGCAGTACTTC
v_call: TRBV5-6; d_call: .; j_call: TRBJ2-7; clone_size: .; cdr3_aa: CASSLEGYEQYF; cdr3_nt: TGTGCCAGCAGCTTGGAAGGATACGAGCAGTACTTC
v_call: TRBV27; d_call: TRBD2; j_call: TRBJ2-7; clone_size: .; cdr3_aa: CASSLFGRGAYEQYF; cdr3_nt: TGTGCCAGCAGTTTATTCGGGCGGGGGGCGTACGAGCAGTACTTC
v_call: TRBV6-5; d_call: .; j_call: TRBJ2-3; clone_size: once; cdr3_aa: CASRSGRRDTDTQYF; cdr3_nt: TGTGCCAGCAGGTCGGGGAGGAGGGATACAGATACGCAGTATTTT
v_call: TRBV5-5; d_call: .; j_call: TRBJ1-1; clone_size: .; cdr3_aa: CASSLDWTMNTEAFF; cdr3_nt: TGTGCCAGCAGCTTGGACTGGACAATGAACACTGAAGCTTTCTTT
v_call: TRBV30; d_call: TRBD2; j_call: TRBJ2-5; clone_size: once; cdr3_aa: CAWSTDAGGYLETQYF; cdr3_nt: TGTGCCTGGAGTACAGATGCGGGGGGTTACTTGGAGACCCAGTACTTC
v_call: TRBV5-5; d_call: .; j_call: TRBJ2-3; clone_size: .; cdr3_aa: CASSLGATSTDTQYF; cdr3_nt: TGTGCCAGCAGCTTGGGGGCCACTAGCACAGATACGCAGTATTTT
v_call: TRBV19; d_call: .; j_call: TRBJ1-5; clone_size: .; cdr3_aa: CASSLTGRGDQPQHF; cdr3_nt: TGTGCCAGTAGTCTTACAGGGCGGGGGGATCAGCCCCAGCATTTT
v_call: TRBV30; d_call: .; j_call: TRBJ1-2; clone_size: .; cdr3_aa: CAFAGPRIGYTF; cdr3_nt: TGTGCCTTTGCAGGGCCGAGGATAGGCTACACCTTC
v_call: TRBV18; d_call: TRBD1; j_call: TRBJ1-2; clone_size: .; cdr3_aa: CASSRTGEESYGYTF; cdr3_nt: TGTGCCAGCTCACGGACAGGGGAGGAGAGCTATGGCTACACCTTC